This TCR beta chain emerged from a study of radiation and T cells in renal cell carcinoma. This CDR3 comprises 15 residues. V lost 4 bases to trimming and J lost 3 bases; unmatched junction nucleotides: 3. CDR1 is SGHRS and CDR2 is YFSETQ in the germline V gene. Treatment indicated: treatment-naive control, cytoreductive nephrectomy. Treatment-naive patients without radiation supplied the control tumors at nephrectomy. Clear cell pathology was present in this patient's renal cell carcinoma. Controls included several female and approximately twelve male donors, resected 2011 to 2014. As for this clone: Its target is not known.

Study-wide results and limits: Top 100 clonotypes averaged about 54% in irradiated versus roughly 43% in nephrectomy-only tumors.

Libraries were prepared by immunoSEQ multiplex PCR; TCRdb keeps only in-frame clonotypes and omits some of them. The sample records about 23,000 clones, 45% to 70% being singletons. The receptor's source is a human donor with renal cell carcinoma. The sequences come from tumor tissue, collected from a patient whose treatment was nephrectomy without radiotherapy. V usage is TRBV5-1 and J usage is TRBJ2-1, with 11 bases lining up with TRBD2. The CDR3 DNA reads TGCGCCAGCAGCGGTAGCGGGGGGGGCTACAATGAGCAGTTCTTC. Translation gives CASSGSGGGYNEQFF.